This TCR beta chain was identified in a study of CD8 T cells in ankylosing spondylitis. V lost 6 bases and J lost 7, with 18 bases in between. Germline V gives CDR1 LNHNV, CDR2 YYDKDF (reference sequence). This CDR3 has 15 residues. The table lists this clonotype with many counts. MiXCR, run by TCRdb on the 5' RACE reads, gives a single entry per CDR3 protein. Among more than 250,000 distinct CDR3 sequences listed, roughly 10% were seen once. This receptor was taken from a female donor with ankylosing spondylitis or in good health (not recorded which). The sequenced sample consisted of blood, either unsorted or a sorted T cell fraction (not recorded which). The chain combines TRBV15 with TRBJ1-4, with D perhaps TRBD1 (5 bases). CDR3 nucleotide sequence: TGTGCCACCAGAGACTTTGGGACGCACGTTGAAAAACTGTTTTTT. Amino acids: CATRDFGTHVEKLFF.